A single sample is the source of the 19 T cell receptor beta chains below, sequenced in a study of identical twins. TCRdb independently ran MiXCR on the 5' RACE reads; one entry per CDR3 protein. Of about 1.7 million distinct CDR3 sequences listed, 32% are singletons. Sequencing was performed on cord blood. These TCRs come from a newborn girl in good health.

This clonotype was recorded once. The genes are TRBV11-2 and TRBJ1-5; 8 nucleotides align to TRBD1. Looked up from germline, CDR1 is SGHAT and CDR2 is FQNNGV. The V and J ends lost 3 bases and 0 bases, in that order; junction bases with no gene match: 13. The CDR3 has 19 amino acids. CDR3 sequence: CASSLGRGQGAYSNQPQHF. The CDR3 DNA follows: TGTGCCAGCAGCTTGGGTCGGGGCCAGGGGGCGTATAGCAATCAGCCCCAGCATTTT.

The chain carries TRBV6-1 and TRBJ1-2, with 9 bases that match TRBD1. The junction had 11 bases not matched to a gene; V was cut back by 7 bases and J by 8 bases. The CDR3 has 14 residues. Germline CDR1 is MNHNS and CDR2 is SASEGT. The CDR3 bases are TGTGCCAGCACAAGGGACAGGGCAACGGGGGGCTACACCTTC. Its translation: CASTRDRATGGYTF.

This chain uses TRBV27 with TRBJ2-7; D remains unclear. The V end was cut by 5 bases, the J end by 7 bases, with 15 bases between. Germline assignment: CDR1 MNHEY and CDR2 SMNVEV (reference sequence). This CDR3 region has 13 residues. The CDR3 DNA reads TGTGCCAGCAGTGCCACCGATTTTAGGGAGCAGTACTTC. This sequence encodes CASSATDFREQYF.

The genes are TRBV28 and TRBJ2-7; D possibly corresponds to TRBD2 (5 bases). The CDR3 has 13 residues. V dropped 6 bases and J dropped 4 bases, with 13 bases sitting between them. Germline assignment: CDR1 MDHEN and CDR2 SYDVKM. The CDR3 region has the DNA TGTGCCAGCAGAGGCGGGCCCAATTACGAGCAGTACTTC. Translating gives CASRGGPNYEQYF.

The J gene is TRBJ1-5, the V gene TRBV20-1, with D maybe TRBD1 (6 bases). Trimming took 0 bases from V and 6 from J, leaving 15 bases between them. The CDR3 loop spans 15 amino acids. Germline V lookup: CDR1 DFQATT, CDR2 SNEGSKA (reference sequence). The CDR3 region has the DNA TGCAGTGCTAGAGACAACGGGGGGCGCACTCAGCCCCAGCATTTT. Its translation: CSARDNGGRTQPQHF.

This clonotype was picked up many times. The V and J genes are TRBV5-1 and TRBJ2-5; D is perhaps TRBD1 (5 bases). In germline, CDR1 is SGHRS, CDR2 YFSETQ. CDR3 size: 15 residues. Trimming shortened V by 0 bases and J by 0 bases, and 9 bases separated the two germline ends. The CDR3 is CASSLGQLYQETQYF. The CDR3, as DNA: TGCGCCAGCAGCTTGGGACAGCTGTACCAAGAGACCCAGTACTTC. Looking up the rest from reference TRBV5-1 and TRBJ2-5 gives the full variable domain: KAGVTQTPRYLIKTRGQQVTLSCSPISGHRSVSWYQQTPGQGLQFLFEYFSETQRNKGNFPGRFSGRQFSNSRSEMNVSTLELGDSALYLCASSLGQLYQETQYFGPGTRLLVL.

This chain links TRBV20-1 with TRBJ1-2, with D possibly being TRBD1 (6 bases). CDR1 and CDR2 from the germline V gene are DFQATT and SNEGSKA (reference sequence). The CDR3 length is 14 residues. V dropped 0 bases and J dropped 8 bases, with 16 bases sitting between them. CDR3 sequence (DNA): TGCAGTGCTAGAGATTTCGGGGGGGCCGGCGGCTACACCTTC. Its translation: CSARDFGGAGGYTF.

This clonotype was found many times. The CDR3 sequence: CASSLNGLSTDTQYF. The CDR3 coding sequence is TGTGCCAGCAGTTTAAACGGGCTGAGCACAGATACGCAGTATTTT. The rearrangement uses TRBV12-3 or TRBV12-4 and TRBJ2-3, with D uncertain. The CDR3 length is 15 residues. Trimming left V 2 bases short and J 0 bases short, with 9 bases between.

The V call is TRBV5-6, the J call TRBJ2-5, with D possibly being TRBD1 (5 bases). CDR1 is SGHDT, CDR2 YYEEEE, per germline. The CDR3 runs 15 residues. V lost 0 bases, J lost 4 bases, and 13 bases lay in between. CDR3 protein: CASSLAYTGLETQYF. In nucleotides, the CDR3 is TGTGCCAGCAGCTTGGCGTACACAGGTTTAGAGACCCAGTACTTC.

A few counts support this clonotype. The chain employs TRBV13 and TRBJ2-7, with 7 positions matching TRBD1. The V segment lost 4 bases and the J segment 2 bases; nucleotides outside the gene matches: 8. Germline V gene sequence: CDR1 PRHDT, CDR2 FYEKMQ (reference sequence). This CDR3 spans 15 amino acids. This CDR3 reads CASSSSTGTPYEQYF. The CDR3 nucleotides are TGTGCCAGCAGCTCGTCGACAGGGACCCCCTACGAGCAGTACTTC.

This clonotype was seen more than once but under ten times. V usage is TRBV6-2 or TRBV6-3 and J usage is TRBJ2-3; a possible D gene is TRBD2 (5 bases). The germline V and J ends were trimmed by 7 bases and 0 bases, with 14 bases remaining between them. Germline V gene sequence: CDR1 MNHEY, CDR2 SVGEGT. CDR3 size: 15 residues. The chain's CDR3 is CASTKKGGSTDTQYF. Here the CDR3 DNA reads TGTGCCAGCACCAAAAAGGGCGGGAGCACAGATACGCAGTATTTT.

This chain links TRBV7-9 with TRBJ2-5; 11 positions match TRBD2. CDR3 size: 18 residues. CDR1 SEHNR and CDR2 FQNEAQ come from the germline V gene (reference sequence). V was pared by 3 bases and J by 11 bases, with 20 bases of the junction left unmatched. CDR3 coding DNA: TGTGCCAGCAGCTTGGTAGCGGGAGGGCCGTGGATTATCGATGAGCAGTACTTC. Translating gives CASSLVAGGPWIIDEQYF. Filled out from reference TRBV7-9 and TRBJ2-5, the complete variable domain reads DTGVSQNPRHKITKRGQNVTFRCDPISEHNRLYWYRQTLGQGPEFLTYFQNEAQLEKSRLLSDRFSAERPKGSFSTLEIQRTEQGDSAMYLCASSLVAGGPWIIDEQYFGPGTRLLVL.

The rearrangement joins TRBV29-1 to TRBJ1-1; D is perhaps TRBD1 (5 bases). The CDR3 runs to 12 residues. The germline V and J ends were trimmed by 2 bases and 5 bases, with 9 bases remaining between them. Germline CDR1 SQVTM, CDR2 ANQGSEA. The CDR3: CSVELRGTEAFF. In DNA form, the CDR3 reads TGCAGCGTTGAATTGAGGGGAACTGAAGCTTTCTTT. The full variable domain, its missing parts supplied by reference TRBV29-1 and TRBJ1-1, is SAVISQKPSRDICQRGTSLTIQCQVDSQVTMMFWYRQQPGQSLTLIATANQGSEATYESGFVIDKFPISRPNLTFSTLTVSNMSPEDSSIYLCSVELRGTEAFFGQGTRLTVV.

The CDR3 loop reads CSATRQTSSEQFF. In DNA form, the CDR3 reads TGCAGTGCAACCAGACAAACTAGCAGTGAGCAGTTCTTC. The V call is TRBV20-1, the J call TRBJ2-1; a weak D match, TRBD2 (6 bases). The V gene's germline CDR1 is DFQATT and CDR2 SNEGSKA (reference sequence). The CDR3 extends over 13 amino acids. The V end was cut by 6 bases, the J end by 9 bases, with 18 bases between.

The CDR3 here is CAFDNRLSTNEKLFF. CDR3 DNA sequence: TGTGCTTTCGACAACCGTTTATCAACTAATGAAAAACTGTTTTTT. This chain joins TRBV19 and TRBJ1-4; D gene unclear. The germline V gene encodes CDR1 LNHDA and CDR2 SQIVND (reference sequence). There are 15 residues in the CDR3.

In its sample, this clonotype was seen a few times. This rearrangement joins TRBV25-1 to TRBJ2-3; D possibly corresponds to TRBD2 (6 bases). Germline CDR1 reads MGHDK; CDR2 reads SYGVNS. The CDR3 has 16 amino acids. The germline V and J ends were trimmed by 5 bases and 6 bases, with 21 bases remaining between them. CDR3 nucleotide sequence: TGTGCCAGCAGTCCCCGGGGGTTGAGAGTTGGGGATACGCAGTATTTT. Encoded protein: CASSPRGLRVGDTQYF.

This chain joins TRBV3-1 and TRBJ2-7; 9 bases line up with TRBD2. V lost 4 bases and J lost 4; bases outside the gene matches: 11. The CDR3 covers 16 residues. Germline V CDR1 and CDR2: LGHDT, YNNKEL (reference sequence). In DNA form, the CDR3 reads TGTGCCAGCAGCCGACTGCAAGCGGGGGGAAGGTACGAGCAGTACTTC. It codes for CASSRLQAGGRYEQYF.

V and J are TRBV15 and TRBJ2-2, with a weak D call TRBD1 (5 bases). This CDR3 is 14 amino acids long. Trimming took off 8 bases at V and 1 base at J, with 11 bases between the two ends. Germline V gives CDR1 LNHNV, CDR2 YYDKDF (reference sequence). CDR3 sequence: CATRRQGNTGELFF. The DNA of the CDR3 is TGTGCCACCCGACGGCAGGGGAACACCGGGGAGCTGTTTTTT.

Worth noting for this clonotype: A read error is possible here, since a much larger clone lies one base away. The chain recombines TRBV27 with TRBJ2-7; 8 bases line up with TRBD1. The length of the CDR3 is 13 residues. Looked up from germline, CDR1 is MNHEY and CDR2 is SMNVEV (reference sequence). Losses at the gene ends were 1 base for V and 5 bases for J; bases not matched to a gene: 1. CDR3 residues: CASSLWTGHEQYF. CDR3 DNA sequence: TGTGCCAGCAGTTTATGGACAGGGCACGAGCAGTACTTC.